This TCR beta chain came from a study of blood T cell repertoires in COVID-19. In the study overall: Sources were T cells, B-cell-depleted T cells, or PBMCs; the material itself was cDNA or gDNA.

Germline V gene sequence: CDR1 ENHRY, CDR2 SYGVKD. Trimming pared 7 bases from V and 2 bases from J, leaving 17 bases between. The CDR3 covers 15 residues. TCRdb keeps only in-frame clones here, not all; method: immunoSEQ multiplex PCR. The sample lists about 99,000 clones, around 90% occurring once. This sequence was found in a man in his forties or fifties in a cohort sampled during active COVID-19. The J gene is TRBJ1-1, the V gene TRBV10-3; D gene unclear. What was sequenced was peripheral blood. In DNA form, the CDR3 reads TGTGCCATCACCCAAACCGGAGGCATTAACACTGAAGCTTTCTTT. It codes for CAITQTGGINTEAFF.